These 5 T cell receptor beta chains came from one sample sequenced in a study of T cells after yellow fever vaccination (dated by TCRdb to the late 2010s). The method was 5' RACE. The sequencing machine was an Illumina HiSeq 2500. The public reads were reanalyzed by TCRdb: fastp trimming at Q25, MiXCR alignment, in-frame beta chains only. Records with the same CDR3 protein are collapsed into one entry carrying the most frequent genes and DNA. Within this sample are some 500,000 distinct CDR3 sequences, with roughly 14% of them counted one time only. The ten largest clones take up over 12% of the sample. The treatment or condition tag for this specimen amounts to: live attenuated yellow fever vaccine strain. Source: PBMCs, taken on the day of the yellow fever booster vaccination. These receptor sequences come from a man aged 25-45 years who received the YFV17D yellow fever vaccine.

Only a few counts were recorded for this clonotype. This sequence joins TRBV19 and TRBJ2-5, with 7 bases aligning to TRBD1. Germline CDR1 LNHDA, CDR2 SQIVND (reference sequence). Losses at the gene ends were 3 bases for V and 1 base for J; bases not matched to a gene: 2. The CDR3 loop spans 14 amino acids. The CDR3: CASSIGDSQETQYF. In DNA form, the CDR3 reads TGTGCCAGTAGTATCGGGGACAGCCAAGAGACCCAGTACTTC.

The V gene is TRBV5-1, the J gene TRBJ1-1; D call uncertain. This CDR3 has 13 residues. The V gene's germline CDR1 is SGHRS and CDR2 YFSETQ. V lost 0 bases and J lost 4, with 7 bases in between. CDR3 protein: CASSLAKSTEAFF. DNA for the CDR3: TGCGCCAGCAGCTTGGCCAAGAGCACTGAAGCTTTCTTT. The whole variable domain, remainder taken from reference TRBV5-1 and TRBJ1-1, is KAGVTQTPRYLIKTRGQQVTLSCSPISGHRSVSWYQQTPGQGLQFLFEYFSETQRNKGNFPGRFSGRQFSNSRSEMNVSTLELGDSALYLCASSLAKSTEAFFGQGTRLTVV.

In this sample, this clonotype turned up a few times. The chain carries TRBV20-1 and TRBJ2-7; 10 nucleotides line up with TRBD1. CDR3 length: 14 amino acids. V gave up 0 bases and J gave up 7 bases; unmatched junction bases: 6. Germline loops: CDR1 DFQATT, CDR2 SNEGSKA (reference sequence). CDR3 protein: CSARDRGQGNEQYF. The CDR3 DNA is TGCAGTGCTAGAGACCGGGGACAGGGGAATGAGCAGTACTTC.

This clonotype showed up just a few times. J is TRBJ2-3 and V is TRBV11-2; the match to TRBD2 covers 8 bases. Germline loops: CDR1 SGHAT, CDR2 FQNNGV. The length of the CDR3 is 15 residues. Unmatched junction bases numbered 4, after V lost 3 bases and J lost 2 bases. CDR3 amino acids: CASSFLAGITDTQYF. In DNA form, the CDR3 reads TGTGCCAGCAGCTTTCTAGCGGGTATCACAGATACGCAGTATTTT.

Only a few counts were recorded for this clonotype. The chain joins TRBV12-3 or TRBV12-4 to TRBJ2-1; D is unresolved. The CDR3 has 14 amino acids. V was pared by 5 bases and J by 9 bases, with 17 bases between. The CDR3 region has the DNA TGTGCCAGCAGTAGGAGCCCAACTCCCGCTGAGCAGTTCTTC. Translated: CASSRSPTPAEQFF.